The 26 T cell receptor beta chains listed next were all sequenced from one sample in a study of spatial heterogeneity in lung cancer. The time point was: sample taken at primary tumor resection. Study-wide results and caveats: Mutation counts in tumors were tracked by counts of expanded intratumoral alpha and beta TCRs.

Their cognate antigens are unknown. TCRdb re-analysed the 5' RACE reads in MiXCR, keeping a single row per CDR3 protein. The sample holds 25,000 to 30,000 distinct CDR3 sequences, roughly 7.4% seen once. The sample consisted of lung tumor tissue, taken at surgery. These receptors came from a male donor with early-stage non-small cell lung cancer.

This clonotype was detected ten times or more. The chain couples TRBV18 to TRBJ2-3; 10 bases match TRBD2. The CDR3 length is 16 residues. Unmatched junction bases numbered 8, after V lost 3 bases and J lost 5 bases. The germline V gene has CDR1 KGHSH and CDR2 LQKENI. Here the CDR3 DNA reads TGTGCCAGCTCACCCTTTTTAGCGGGGGGTGAAGATACGCAGTATTTT. Translated, it gives CASSPFLAGGEDTQYF.

Remarks on this clonotype: The conserved final phenylalanine or tryptophan is absent from the CDR3, which likely points to a read error. CDR3 sequence reads: CASSYSADSGNTIYL. In DNA form, the CDR3 reads TGTGCCAGCAGTTACTCGGCAGACTCTGGAAACACCATATATCTT. J is TRBJ1-3 and V is TRBV6-5; no reliable D call. V shed 0 bases and J shed 0 bases, with 6 bases lying between them. The CDR3 contains 15 residues. Germline V gene lookup returns CDR1 MNHEY and CDR2 SVGAGI.

This chain connects TRBV5-1 to TRBJ1-4; 8 nucleotides line up with TRBD1. V lost 4 bases, J lost 3 bases, and 8 bases stayed unmatched. This CDR3 region has 16 residues. The germline gives CDR1 SGHRS, CDR2 YFSETQ. In DNA, the CDR3 is TGCGCCAGCAGCCGACAGGGGATGTTGGCTAATGAAAAACTGTTTTTT. It yields the protein CASSRQGMLANEKLFF.

This clonotype was detected a few times. V and J are TRBV5-1 and TRBJ2-4; D ambiguous. V was clipped by 3 bases and J by 2 bases, with 6 bases between them. Germline values: CDR1 SGHRS, CDR2 YFSETQ. This CDR3 region has 13 residues. CDR3 coding DNA: TGCGCCAGCAGCTCGGCGACCAAAAACATTCAGTACTTC. It codes for CASSSATKNIQYF.

This clonotype was recorded many times. J is TRBJ2-3 and V is TRBV20-1; the match to TRBD2 covers 11 bases. Germline V gene lookup returns CDR1 DFQATT and CDR2 SNEGSKA (reference sequence). Trimming removed 6 bases from V and 0 bases from J; junction bases left unmatched: 11. This CDR3 contains 17 residues. The CDR3 reads CSAAGTSGTRSTDTQYF. The CDR3 nucleotides are TGCAGTGCCGCGGGGACTAGCGGAACCAGAAGCACAGATACGCAGTATTTT.

The rearrangement uses TRBV24-1 and TRBJ2-1; 9 bases map to TRBD1. This CDR3 is built from 15 residues. V was clipped by 6 bases and J by 9 bases; unmatched bases: 11. Germline V gene lookup returns CDR1 KGHDR and CDR2 SFDVKD. CDR3 region: CATSRGGQGKSEQFF. DNA of the CDR3: TGTGCCACCAGTCGAGGGGGACAGGGTAAGAGTGAGCAGTTCTTC.

This clonotype was seen only a few times. The rearrangement links TRBV29-1 to TRBJ1-5; 9 bases are shared with TRBD1. This CDR3 is built from 13 residues. Trimming cost V 7 bases and J 3 bases; bases outside gene matches: 4. Germline lookup yields CDR1 SQVTM and CDR2 ANQGSEA. CDR3 nucleotides: TGCAGCGCAAGGACAGGGGACAATCAGCCCCAGCATTTT. As protein: CSARTGDNQPQHF.

The genes are TRBV29-1 and TRBJ2-7; D is unclear. CDR1 and CDR2 from the germline V gene are SQVTM and ANQGSEA. V gave up 6 bases and J gave up 5 bases, with 8 bases separating them. The CDR3 spans 10 residues. DNA of the CDR3: TGCAGCGTCAAAGGGAACGAGCAGTACTTC. Its translation is CSVKGNEQYF.

This clonotype was counted a few times. This chain uses TRBV12-3 or TRBV12-4 with TRBJ2-2; D is perhaps TRBD2 (5 bases). V lost 3 bases and J 2 bases, leaving 10 bases between the germline ends. This CDR3 region has 15 residues. The CDR3 coding sequence is TGTGCCAGCAGTTTCGGGGATGTTAACACCGGGGAGCTGTTTTTT. This encodes CASSFGDVNTGELFF.

This clonotype came up many times. CDR3 DNA: TGTGCCAGCAGCTTAGTTACGGGAGGGGGCAATCAGCCCCAGCATTTT. This codes for CASSLVTGGGNQPQHF. V is TRBV7-9 and J is TRBJ1-5; tentative D call: TRBD1 (5 bases). The germline CDR1 and CDR2 sequences are SEHNR and FQNEAQ (reference sequence). This CDR3 comprises 16 residues. Between the trimmed V and J ends, which lost 1 base and 2 bases, there was a span of 12 bases.

This clonotype was seen ten or more times. This chain links TRBV11-3 with TRBJ2-3; TRBD2 aligns across 8 bases. The CDR3 consists of 14 residues. Germline assignment: CDR1 SGHNT and CDR2 YENEEA. The V segment lost 5 bases and the J segment 4 bases; nucleotides outside the gene matches: 5. Written as DNA, the CDR3 is TGTGCCAGCAGCCCCGGGAGGGGGGCAGATACGCAGTATTTT. Protein product: CASSPGRGADTQYF.

The chain carries TRBV20-1 and TRBJ1-2; perhaps TRBD1 as D (5 bases). The CDR3 covers 12 residues. Germline CDR1 reads DFQATT; CDR2 reads SNEGSKA (reference sequence). The chain's CDR3 is CAGLRGTYGYTF. DNA of the CDR3: TGCGCTGGACTTCGGGGGACCTATGGCTACACCTTC.

The chain employs TRBV4-3 and TRBJ1-1; possibly TRBD1 for D (6 bases). Per the germline V gene, CDR1 is LGHNA and CDR2 is YSLEER. The germline V and J ends were trimmed by 0 bases and 3 bases, with 11 bases remaining between them. The CDR3 spans 15 residues. The CDR3 protein is CASSQDTGLHTEAFF. The CDR3 DNA reads as TGCGCCAGCAGCCAAGACACAGGGTTACACACTGAAGCTTTCTTT.

Many counts were recorded for this clonotype. The V gene is TRBV20-1, the J gene TRBJ2-5; D is ambiguous. V lost 4 bases, J lost 5 bases, and 11 bases lay in between. Looked up from germline, CDR1 is DFQATT and CDR2 is SNEGSKA (reference sequence). CDR3 length: 12 residues. The CDR3 DNA follows: TGCAGTGCTATAGTGGTGGGGGAGACCCAGTACTTC. This codes for CSAIVVGETQYF.

The gene calls are TRBV28 and TRBJ2-7; D perhaps matches TRBD2 (6 bases). This CDR3 region has 16 residues. Germline CDR1 and CDR2: MDHEN and SYDVKM. Trimming cost V 4 bases and J 7 bases, with 23 bases left between them. The chain's CDR3 is CASSSPEDRRAGEQYF. For the CDR3, the DNA is TGTGCCAGCAGTTCTCCCGAGGACCGTCGGGCGGGGGAGCAGTACTTC.

This clonotype was counted between two and nine times. V gene TRBV5-1 combines with J gene TRBJ2-5; 7 positions agree with TRBD1. With V trimmed by 0 bases and J by 5 bases, 4 bases remained unmatched. The CDR3 is 14 residues long. Germline CDR1 and CDR2: SGHRS and YFSETQ. The CDR3 DNA follows: TGCGCCAGCAGCTTGGGAACGGGACAGGAGACCCAGTACTTC. Protein product: CASSLGTGQETQYF.

This clonotype was seen at least ten times. V and J are TRBV20-1 and TRBJ2-1; 9 nucleotides align to TRBD1. Germline V gives CDR1 DFQATT, CDR2 SNEGSKA (reference sequence). The CDR3 runs 16 residues. The junction had 16 bases not matched to a gene; V was cut back by 4 bases and J by 9 bases. The CDR3 sequence: CSATRSNRGPVGEQFF. CDR3 DNA sequence: TGCAGTGCTACAAGGTCGAACAGGGGGCCCGTCGGTGAGCAGTTCTTC.

This clonotype came up a few times. The chain uses TRBV7-2 and TRBJ1-2, with a tentative D call TRBD1 (5 bases). This CDR3 spans 16 amino acids. The germline gives CDR1 SGHTA, CDR2 FQGNSA. The germline V and J ends were trimmed by 5 bases and 1 base, with 17 bases remaining between them. CDR3: CASSPSRAGSNYGYTF. The CDR3 bases are TGTGCCAGCAGCCCATCCAGGGCGGGAAGTAACTATGGCTACACCTTC.

This clonotype was seen many times. The chain joins TRBV2 to TRBJ2-2, with 8 bases identical to TRBD1. J was trimmed by 5 bases and V by 6 bases; bases with no gene match: 2. This CDR3 has 13 amino acids. Germline V lookup: CDR1 SNHLY, CDR2 FYNNEI. The CDR3, as DNA: TGTGCCAGCAGCCGACAGGGGACCGGGGAGCTGTTTTTT. Translating gives CASSRQGTGELFF.

This chain uses TRBV11-2 with TRBJ2-6; 8 nucleotides agree with TRBD2. Looked up from germline, CDR1 is SGHAT and CDR2 is FQNNGV. Trimming at V came to 3 bases and at J to 8 bases, leaving 9 bases not matched to a gene. The CDR3 is made up of 16 amino acids. CDR3 bases: TGTGCCAGCAGCTTGCGGGGGGCGCCCGGGACCAACGTCCTGACTTTC. This codes for CASSLRGAPGTNVLTF. Full variable domain (missing parts from reference TRBV11-2 and TRBJ2-6): EAGVAQSPRYKIIEKRQSVAFWCNPISGHATLYWYQQILGQGPKLLIQFQNNGVVDDSQLPKDRFSAERLKGVDSTLKIQPAKLEDSAVYLCASSLRGAPGTNVLTFGAGSRLTVL.

In its sample, this clonotype was seen many times. The chain recombines TRBV29-1 with TRBJ1-5; D perhaps matches TRBD1 (5 bases). The V gene's germline CDR1 is SQVTM and CDR2 ANQGSEA. The germline V and J ends were trimmed by 6 bases and 4 bases, with 7 bases remaining between them. The CDR3 runs to 11 residues. The CDR3 region has the DNA TGCAGCGTGGGGGGTAATCAGCCCCAGCATTTT. Residues: CSVGGNQPQHF.

This clonotype showed up just a few times. The CDR3 sequence is CASSYSSDTQYF. The CDR3 nucleotides are TGTGCCAGCAGTTACAGCTCAGATACGCAGTATTTT. The rearrangement joins TRBV6-2 or TRBV6-3 to TRBJ2-3, with D uncertain. CDR1 and CDR2 from the germline V gene are MNHEY and SVGEGT. V lost 2 bases and J 4 bases, leaving 4 bases between the germline ends. The CDR3 is 12 amino acids.

This clonotype was detected a few times. The chain recombines TRBV12-3 or TRBV12-4 with TRBJ2-2; D is uncertain. V dropped 7 bases and J dropped 0 bases, with 9 bases sitting between them. CDR3 length equals 14 residues. The chain's CDR3 is CASTGRTNTGELFF. The CDR3 DNA reads as TGTGCCAGCACCGGTCGTACGAACACCGGGGAGCTGTTTTTT.

In its sample, this clonotype was seen many times. The chain couples TRBV4-3 to TRBJ2-2; the match to TRBD2 covers 10 bases. Germline V gene data show CDR1 as LGHNA and CDR2 as YSLEER. CDR3 length equals 18 residues. V lost 1 base, J lost 1 base, and 6 bases stayed unmatched. This chain's CDR3 is CASSQVSSGGLNTGELFF. The CDR3 DNA sequence: TGCGCCAGCAGCCAAGTGTCTAGCGGGGGCTTGAACACCGGGGAGCTGTTTTTT.

This clonotype was recorded many times. The chain uses TRBV4-1 and TRBJ2-5; D not certain. Looked up from germline, CDR1 is MGHRA and CDR2 is YSYEKL. There are 14 residues in the CDR3. The V end lost 4 bases, the J end lost 0 bases, and 9 bases lay between the germline ends. CDR3 sequence (DNA): TGCGCCAGCAGCCGTCACACTAACCAAGAGACCCAGTACTTC. Translated, it gives CASSRHTNQETQYF.

This clonotype occurred many times. The chain is built from TRBV6-5 and TRBJ1-2, with D possibly TRBD1 on 6 matching bases. The CDR3 spans 15 residues. Trimming pared 5 bases from V and 5 bases from J, leaving 18 bases between. In germline, CDR1 is MNHEY, CDR2 SVGAGI. CDR3 in amino acids: CASSRDAGAGYGYTF. CDR3 sequence (DNA): TGTGCCAGCAGTCGAGACGCAGGGGCGGGGTATGGCTACACCTTC.